This paragraph reports one T cell receptor (beta chain). The sample is drawn from a study of identifying expanded T cells in peripheral blood. This CDR3 is built from 19 residues. In germline, CDR1 is LGHNT, CDR2 FRNRAP. Trimming took 0 bases from V and 2 from J; bases not matched to a gene: 16. Assay used: immunoSEQ multiplex PCR; TCRdb lists only in-frame clones, some missing. The sample lists 80,000 to 95,000 clones, approximately 88% occurring once. Source material: blood. The rearrangement uses TRBV12-5 and TRBJ2-7; 7 bases match TRBD2. This receptor was identified in a person aged 18 to 70 in good health. As DNA, the CDR3 is TGTGCTAGTGGTTTGGTACGGGGCGGGAGCCGATATTCCCCCTACGAGCAGTACTTC. Translation: CASGLVRGGSRYSPYEQYF.